This is a list of T cell receptor beta chains from one sample in a study of PD-L1 blockade in urothelial cancer. Assay used: immunoSEQ multiplex PCR; TCRdb lists only in-frame clones, some missing. The repertoire includes approximately 79,000 clones, roughly 87% of them detected once, and more than 5.5% sits in the top ten. Material: PBMCs, obtained around atezolizumab (anti-PD-L1) treatment. Receptor source: a woman aged 65 to 85 with urothelial cancer. Each CDR3 is given with its conserved first and last residue. The D gene is left open where the match is weak. The size field is filled for only some rows; it gives once, few, many or a size class.

TRBJ2-3,TRBV19,TRBD2,-,TGTGCCAGTAGTATCCAGCGGGGGGCCACAGATACGCAGTATTTT,CASSIQRGATDTQYF
TRBJ2-3,TRBV5-1,TRBD2,-,TGCGCCAGCAGCTTGGCAACTAGCGGGCAAATCACAGATACGCAGTATTTT,CASSLATSGQITDTQYF
TRBJ2-7,TRBV5-6,-,-,TGTGCCAGCAGCCTACAGGGTGGGGGGGAAGAGCAGTACTTC,CASSLQGGGEEQYF
TRBJ2-3,TRBV18,TRBD2,-,TGTGCCAGCTCACGGACGGGAGGGTCGGGCGCGGATACGCAGTATTTT,CASSRTGGSGADTQYF
TRBJ2-7,TRBV9,TRBD1,-,TGTGCCAGCAGCGTTGGGACAGGGGGCTCTCGAGAGCAGTACTTC,CASSVGTGGSREQYF
TRBJ2-1,TRBV19,TRBD2,-,TGTGCCAGTAGTAGAGGGACTAGCGGGGGAATCGATGAGCAGTTCTTC,CASSRGTSGGIDEQFF
TRBJ1-4,TRBV18,-,once,TGTGCCAGCTCACCCCTAACGGGTGAAAAACTGTTTTTT,CASSPLTGEKLFF
TRBJ2-3,TRBV10-3,TRBD1,-,TGTGCCATCAGTGAGTCAGCTAGGACAGGGGATGGTACGCAGTATTTT,CAISESARTGDGTQYF
TRBJ2-7,TRBV27,-,-,TGTGCCAGCAGTTTCTGGGGCGGTCCTACCTACGAGCAGTACTTC,CASSFWGGPTYEQYF
TRBJ2-5,TRBV4-1,TRBD1,many,TGCGCCAGCAGCCAAGATAGGGGGCTTTTTTCGGAGACCCAGTACTTC,CASSQDRGLFSETQYF
TRBJ2-5,TRBV2,-,few,TGTGCCAGCAGGGGGGGACAGCAAGAGACCCAGTACTTC,CASRGGQQETQYF
TRBJ2-7,TRBV7-2,TRBD2,once,TGTGCCAGCAGCTCCGGACGAGGGACTACACCTTACGAGCAGTACTTC,CASSSGRGTTPYEQYF
TRBJ1-2,TRBV28,-,-,TGTGCCAGCAGTTTCGAGGGCTATGGCTACACCTTC,CASSFEGYGYTF
TRBJ2-2,TRBV18,-,-,TGTGCCAGTTTAACCCCTAACGGGGCCGGGGAGCTGTTTTTT,CASLTPNGAGELFF
TRBJ2-7,TRBV28,TRBD1,few,TGTGCCAGCAGTTCACAGGGGGAGTCCTACGAGCAGTACTTC,CASSSQGESYEQYF
TRBJ2-5,TRBV18,TRBD1,-,TGTGCCAGCTCACCAGCCGGGACAGGGAGAGAGACCCAGTACTTC,CASSPAGTGRETQYF
TRBJ2-5,TRBV28,TRBD2,-,TGTGCCAGCAGTTTAGCGGGAGTCATTCAAGAGACCCAGTACTTC,CASSLAGVIQETQYF
TRBJ1-1,TRBV5-1,-,-,TGCGCCAGCAGGGGTCTCGAGGACACTGAAGCTTTCTTT,CASRGLEDTEAFF
TRBJ2-7,TRBV28,TRBD2,-,TGTGCCAGCAGTTTAGGGGTAGCGGGTACCCACCACGAGCAGTACTTC,CASSLGVAGTHHEQYF
TRBJ1-1,TRBV10-3,-,-,TGTGCCATCAGTGAGTCGTACACGAACACTGAAGCTTTCTTT,CAISESYTNTEAFF
TRBJ1-4,TRBV6-5,TRBD1,once,TGTGCCAGCGGCCCGGGGGGACAGGGGTGGGAAAAACTGTTTTTT,CASGPGGQGWEKLFF
TRBJ1-1,TRBV7-2,-,-,TGTGCCAGCAGCTTAGTAGTTGGCAGACTCCTCACGAAGGCTGAAGCTTTCTTT,CASSLVVGRLLTKAEAFF
TRBJ2-5,TRBV25-1,TRBD1,-,TGTGCCAGCCTTGGACAGGGCTTTCCGGAGACCCAGTACTTC,CASLGQGFPETQYF
TRBJ2-7,TRBV20-1,-,-,TGCAGTGCTAGGAAAACTAGCGAGCAGTACTTC,CSARKTSEQYF
TRBJ1-1,TRBV7-3,-,-,TGTGCCAGCAGCTCCCAACAGGGTTCCACTGAAGCTTTCTTT,CASSSQQGSTEAFF
TRBJ1-1,TRBV19,TRBD1,-,TGTGCCAGTAGTCCAAGGGACAGGGGGAGGACTGAAGCTTTCTTT,CASSPRDRGRTEAFF
TRBJ2-5,TRBV10-3,-,-,TGTGCCATCGGGCAGAACCAAGAGACCCAGTACTTC,CAIGQNQETQYF
TRBJ1-4,TRBV9,-,-,TGTGCCAGCAGCGTAGGGCATGCAGGGTTTCGGGAAAAACTGTTTTTT,CASSVGHAGFREKLFF